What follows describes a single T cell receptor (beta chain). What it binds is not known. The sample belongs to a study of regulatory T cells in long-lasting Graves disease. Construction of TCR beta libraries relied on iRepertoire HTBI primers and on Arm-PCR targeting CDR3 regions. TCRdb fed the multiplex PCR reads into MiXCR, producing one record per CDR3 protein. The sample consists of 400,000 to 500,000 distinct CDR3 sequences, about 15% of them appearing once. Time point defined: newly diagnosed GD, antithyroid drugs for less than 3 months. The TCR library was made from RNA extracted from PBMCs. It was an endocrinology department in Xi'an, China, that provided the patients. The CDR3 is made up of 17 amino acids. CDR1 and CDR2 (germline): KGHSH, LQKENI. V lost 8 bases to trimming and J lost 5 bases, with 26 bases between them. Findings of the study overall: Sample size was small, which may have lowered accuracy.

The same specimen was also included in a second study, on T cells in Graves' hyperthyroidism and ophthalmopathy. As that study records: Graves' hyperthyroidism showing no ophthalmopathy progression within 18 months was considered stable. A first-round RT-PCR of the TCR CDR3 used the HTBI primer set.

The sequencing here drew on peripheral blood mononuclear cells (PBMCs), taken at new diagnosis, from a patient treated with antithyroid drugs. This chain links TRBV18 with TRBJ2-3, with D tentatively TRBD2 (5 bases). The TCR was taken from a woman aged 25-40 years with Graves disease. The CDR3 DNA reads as TGTGCCAGCACTTCGCCGGTTGAGGGTGCATCGATAGATACGCAGTATTTT. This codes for CASTSPVEGASIDTQYF. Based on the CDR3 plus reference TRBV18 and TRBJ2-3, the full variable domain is NAGVMQNPRHLVRRRGQEARLRCSPMKGHSHVYWYRQLPEEGLKFMVYLQKENIIDESGMPKERFSAEFPKEGPSILRIQQVVRGDSAAYFCASTSPVEGASIDTQYFGPGTRLTVL.